The 6 T cell receptor beta chains below come from one sample, sequenced in a study of OX40 agonist ivuxolimab in advanced cancers. This table comes from immunoSEQ multiplex PCR, and its TCRdb copy is limited to in-frame clones, with some not included. The sample records tens of thousands of clones, approximately 90% being singletons. The sample consisted of CD4+ or CD8+ T cells sorted from blood, taken in a trial of the OX40 agonist ivuxolimab. The receptors stem from an adult with an advanced solid tumor such as melanoma, head and neck, liver or kidney cancer.

The chain employs TRBV30 and TRBJ1-6; D perhaps matches TRBD1 (6 bases). This CDR3 spans 18 amino acids. CDR1 GTSNPN and CDR2 SVGIG come from the germline V gene (reference sequence). Trimming pared 4 bases from V and 0 bases from J, leaving 19 bases between. As DNA, the CDR3 is TGTGCCTGGAAAGGCGGGGGCACCACGAGCTCCTATAATTCACCCCTCCACTTT. It yields the protein CAWKGGGTTSSYNSPLHF. Using reference TRBV30 and TRBJ1-6 for the parts outside the CDR3, the full variable domain is SQTIHQWPATLVQPVGSPLSLECTVEGTSNPNLYWYRQAAGRGLQLLFYSVGIGQISSEVPQNLSASRPQDRQFILSSKKLLLSDSGFYLCAWKGGGTTSSYNSPLHFGNGTRLTVT.

The rearrangement joins TRBV5-4 to TRBJ2-5, with no clear D. Deletions cut 0 bases from V and 3 bases from J, with 12 bases between. There are 15 residues in the CDR3. Per the germline V gene, CDR1 is SGHNT and CDR2 is YYREEE (reference sequence). This CDR3 reads CASSLAGPSKETQYF. The CDR3, as DNA: TGTGCCAGCAGCTTGGCCGGGCCCTCCAAAGAGACCCAGTACTTC.

This chain joins TRBV30 and TRBJ1-3; 9 positions agree with TRBD1. The V gene end was trimmed by 7 bases and the J gene end by 0 bases; junction bases not matched to a gene: 16. Germline assignment: CDR1 GTSNPN and CDR2 SVGIG (reference sequence). The CDR3 has 18 amino acids. The CDR3 reads CALSRDRVSRASGNTIYF. CDR3 DNA sequence: TGTGCCTTGAGCCGGGACAGGGTATCCCGTGCCTCTGGAAACACCATATATTTT.

This clone was observed a single time. The chain joins TRBV4-2 to TRBJ1-5; D is unclear. The V end was cut by 0 bases, the J end by 0 bases, with 6 bases between. CDR1 is LGHNA and CDR2 is YNFKEQ in the germline V gene. The CDR3 sequence is 15 residues long. In nucleotides, the CDR3 is TGTGCCAGCAGCCAAGAAATTTATAGCAATCAGCCCCAGCATTTT. Its protein is CASSQEIYSNQPQHF.

The chain carries TRBV30 and TRBJ2-3; D possibly corresponds to TRBD1 (6 bases). The CDR3 length is 13 residues. Trimming pared 4 bases from V and 2 bases from J, leaving 10 bases between. Per the germline V gene, CDR1 is GTSNPN and CDR2 is SVGIG (reference sequence). As DNA, the CDR3 is TGTGCCTGGACAGGGGCCCTCACAGATACGCAGTATTTT. Translating it yields CAWTGALTDTQYF.

The chain is built from TRBV5-1 and TRBJ2-5; D could derive from TRBD1 or TRBD2 (7 bases each). Trimming removed 1 base at V and 5 bases at J, with 12 bases between. Germline loops: CDR1 SGHRS, CDR2 YFSETQ. CDR3 length equals 14 residues. The CDR3 DNA reads as TGCGCCAGCAGCTTGTCAGGGGGAGGGGAGACCCAGTACTTC. It encodes CASSLSGGGETQYF.